The 6 T cell receptor beta chains presented below share a single source sample, sequenced in a study of T cell responses to AZD1222 COVID-19 vaccine. Libraries were prepared by immunoSEQ multiplex PCR; TCRdb keeps only in-frame clonotypes and omits some of them. The table has 150,000 to 200,000 clones, 75% to 95% seen once. The material sequenced was peripheral blood, taken on day 0 of AZD1222 vaccination. The receptors were sampled from an adult in good health.

A single count supports this clone. V gene TRBV18 combines with J gene TRBJ1-1; the match to TRBD1 covers 7 bases. The CDR3 spans 15 residues. V was clipped by 3 bases and J by 4 bases; unmatched bases: 8. Germline assignment: CDR1 KGHSH and CDR2 LQKENI. The DNA of the CDR3 is TGTGCCAGCTCACCGGACAGGACATTGAGCACTGAAGCTTTCTTT. The encoded protein is CASSPDRTLSTEAFF.

V usage is TRBV4-3 and J usage is TRBJ2-1; 9 positions match TRBD2. Germline CDR1 is LGHNA and CDR2 is YSLEER. Trimming took 3 bases from V and 5 from J; bases not matched to a gene: 11. The CDR3 sequence is 17 residues long. CDR3 sequence: CASSQGRWGTSNNEQFF. The CDR3 region has the DNA TGCGCCAGCAGCCAGGGCCGCTGGGGGACTAGCAACAATGAGCAGTTCTTC.

The rearrangement joins TRBV5-4 to TRBJ2-7; D possibly matches TRBD1 or TRBD2 (5 bases each). Deletions cut 3 bases from V and 3 bases from J, with 10 bases between. Germline V gene data show CDR1 as SGHNT and CDR2 as YYREEE (reference sequence). The CDR3 length is 13 residues. CDR3 sequence (DNA): TGTGCCAGCAGCTGGGACGGACTCTACGAGCAGTACTTC. As protein: CASSWDGLYEQYF.

The chain uses TRBV5-4 and TRBJ2-5; TRBD2 agrees at 12 bases. From germline, CDR1 is SGHNT and CDR2 YYREEE (reference sequence). CDR3 length equals 17 residues. J lost 4 bases, V lost 1 base, and 8 bases had no gene match. The CDR3 protein is CASSLRSSGGAGETQYF. The CDR3 nucleotides read TGTGCCAGCAGCTTGCGGTCTAGCGGGGGGGCAGGAGAGACCCAGTACTTC.

This chain connects TRBV24-1 to TRBJ2-4; possibly TRBD2 for D (6 bases). This CDR3 has 20 residues. CDR1 is KGHDR and CDR2 is SFDVKD in the germline V gene. Trimming stripped 4 bases from V and 1 base from J, with 25 bases between. CDR3 sequence: CATSDIRRGGYYKAKNIQYF. The DNA of the CDR3 is TGTGCCACCAGTGACATTCGGCGGGGAGGTTATTACAAGGCCAAAAACATTCAGTACTTC.

The chain recombines TRBV29-1 with TRBJ2-3, with 11 bases matching TRBD1. The CDR3 is 16 residues long. V shed 1 base and J 5 bases; nucleotides not matched to a gene: 8. Germline CDR1 is SQVTM and CDR2 is ANQGSEA. CDR3 sequence: CSVEGTGQGAGDTQYF. CDR3 coding DNA: TGCAGCGTTGAAGGTACAGGACAGGGGGCCGGAGATACGCAGTATTTT.